A selection of T cell receptor beta chains follows, all from one sample in a study of beta chain features in type 1 diabetes. Generated by immunoSEQ multiplex PCR, the TCRdb table keeps only in-frame clones and is missing some. The sample has approximately 6,100 clones, roughly four fifths seen once. The specimen was Tregs from blood. Receptors were obtained from a man between 18 and 29 years old in good health. Each CDR3 is given with its conserved first and last residue. The order of the fields is CDR3 DNA, CDR3 protein, J gene, clone size, D gene, V gene. D genes are given only for firm matches. Clone sizes are given selectively: once, few, many, or a class where the clone is expanded.

DNA: TGCAGCGTATGGAACCAGCGGGGGGGCCGACCAGATACGCAGTATTTT
CDR3: CSVWNQRGGRPDTQYF
J: TRBJ2-3
size: NA
D: TRBD2
V: TRBV29-1

DNA: TGTGCCAGCATGCCCGGCAGGGTAAATGAAAAACTGTTTTTT
CDR3: CASMPGRVNEKLFF
J: TRBJ1-4
size: NA
D: NA
V: TRBV6-5

DNA: TGTGCCAGCAGACCCAGAGGTACCGGGGAGCTGTTTTTT
CDR3: CASRPRGTGELFF
J: TRBJ2-2
size: NA
D: NA
V: TRBV6-5

DNA: TGCGCCAGCAGCCCCGGGACAGGGGGCGACCAGCCCCAGCATTTT
CDR3: CASSPGTGGDQPQHF
J: TRBJ1-5
size: NA
D: TRBD1
V: TRBV5-1

DNA: TGTGCCAGCAGCGCTAGGACAGGGTCTGGCAATCAGCCCCAGCATTTT
CDR3: CASSARTGSGNQPQHF
J: TRBJ1-5
size: few
D: TRBD1
V: TRBV7-2

DNA: TGTGCCAGCAGCTTAGTGTCCGACAATGAGCAGTTCTTC
CDR3: CASSLVSDNEQFF
J: TRBJ2-1
size: NA
D: NA
V: TRBV11-2

DNA: TGTGCCAGCAGCCCCGGATGGGACAGAAACAATGAGCAGTTCTTC
CDR3: CASSPGWDRNNEQFF
J: TRBJ2-1
size: few
D: TRBD1
V: TRBV7-9

DNA: TGTGCCAGCTCTGCCCTAGCGGGGACCCCTATAGAGCAGTACTTC
CDR3: CASSALAGTPIEQYF
J: TRBJ2-7
size: few
D: TRBD2
V: TRBV18

DNA: TGCAGTGCACCGACAGACTATGGCTACACCTTC
CDR3: CSAPTDYGYTF
J: TRBJ1-2
size: NA
D: NA
V: TRBV20-1

DNA: TGTGCCAGTAGTAACTCAGAACTAGCGGGGGCCTCCTACAATGAGCAGTTCTTC
CDR3: CASSNSELAGASYNEQFF
J: TRBJ2-1
size: NA
D: TRBD2
V: TRBV19

DNA: TGTGCCAGCAGCTCCCTAGACTACGAGCAGTACTTC
CDR3: CASSSLDYEQYF
J: TRBJ2-7
size: NA
D: NA
V: TRBV7-9

DNA: TGTGCCAGCAGCCAAGAGGTACACCGCCAAGAGACCCAGTACTTC
CDR3: CASSQEVHRQETQYF
J: TRBJ2-5
size: NA
D: NA
V: TRBV4-2

DNA: TGTGCCAGCAGCTTAAAATCGGGGGACTATGGCTACACCTTC
CDR3: CASSLKSGDYGYTF
J: TRBJ1-2
size: NA
D: NA
V: TRBV7-2

DNA: TGTGCCAGCTTCTTCCAGGTGAAGGATTACGAGCAGTACTTC
CDR3: CASFFQVKDYEQYF
J: TRBJ2-7
size: NA
D: NA
V: TRBV6-5

DNA: TGTGCCAGCAGCCAAGGGGGAGGACAGGTCCTCTACGAGCAGTACTTC
CDR3: CASSQGGGQVLYEQYF
J: TRBJ2-7
size: once
D: NA
V: TRBV14

DNA: TGCGCCAGCAGCTTGGGGATCGGCAGGCTGCCTACGAAGCAGTACTTC
CDR3: CASSLGIGRLPTKQYF
J: TRBJ2-7
size: few
D: NA
V: TRBV5-1

DNA: TGTGCCAGCAGCGTAGCGGTAGCGGGGGACCAAGAGACCCAGTACTTC
CDR3: CASSVAVAGDQETQYF
J: TRBJ2-5
size: NA
D: TRBD2
V: TRBV9

DNA: TGTGCCAGTAGTCGTAGGGGCACCGGGGAGCTGTTTTTT
CDR3: CASSRRGTGELFF
J: TRBJ2-2
size: NA
D: NA
V: TRBV19

DNA: TGTGCCAGCAGTTACTCTGGGGCCTCTGGAAACACCATATATTTT
CDR3: CASSYSGASGNTIYF
J: TRBJ1-3
size: NA
D: NA
V: TRBV6-5

DNA: TGTGCCAGCAGCTTTCAGGGGAACACTGAAGCTTTCTTT
CDR3: CASSFQGNTEAFF
J: TRBJ1-1
size: NA
D: NA
V: TRBV5-5

DNA: TGTGCCAGCAGCCCCGGGACAGGGTCCCACGAGCAGTACTTC
CDR3: CASSPGTGSHEQYF
J: TRBJ2-7
size: NA
D: TRBD1
V: TRBV11-2

DNA: TGTGCCAGTAGTATAATAGCGGACACTGAAGCTTTCTTT
CDR3: CASSIIADTEAFF
J: TRBJ1-1
size: once
D: NA
V: TRBV19

DNA: TGTGCCAGCAGTTGGACAGGGGAGGGGACAGATACGCAGTATTTT
CDR3: CASSWTGEGTDTQYF
J: TRBJ2-3
size: few
D: TRBD1
V: TRBV6-6

DNA: TGTGCCAGCAGCGCCTGGACTAGCGGGGGGGCCCAGCAGTTCTTC
CDR3: CASSAWTSGGAQQFF
J: TRBJ2-1
size: NA
D: TRBD2
V: TRBV7-2

DNA: TGTGCCAGCAGCTTACGCGATCAAGAGACCCAGTACTTC
CDR3: CASSLRDQETQYF
J: TRBJ2-5
size: NA
D: NA
V: TRBV7-2

DNA: TGTGCCAGCAGCTTGGTTACAGGGAGGGGTTTGGGCACTGAAGCTTTCTTT
CDR3: CASSLVTGRGLGTEAFF
J: TRBJ1-1
size: NA
D: NA
V: TRBV5-8

DNA: TGCGCCAGCAGCCAAGAAGCCAGGGGAAGGGTTAACTATGGCTACACCTTC
CDR3: CASSQEARGRVNYGYTF
J: TRBJ1-2
size: NA
D: NA
V: TRBV4-1

DNA: TGTGCCAGCAGTTTACAGTCCTACGAGCAGTACTTC
CDR3: CASSLQSYEQYF
J: TRBJ2-7
size: NA
D: NA
V: TRBV28

DNA: TGTGCCAGCAGCCGGGACACCTACAATGAGCAGTTCTTC
CDR3: CASSRDTYNEQFF
J: TRBJ2-1
size: NA
D: NA
V: TRBV7-8

DNA: TGTGCCTGGAGTGCCCGGGACAGGATAAGCTCTGGGGCCAACGTCCTGACTTTC
CDR3: CAWSARDRISSGANVLTF
J: TRBJ2-6
size: NA
D: TRBD1
V: TRBV30

DNA: TGCGCCAGCAGGGACAGGGGGCCCGGGGAGCTGTTTTTT
CDR3: CASRDRGPGELFF
J: TRBJ2-2
size: NA
D: TRBD1
V: TRBV10-2

DNA: TGTGCCAGCAGCTTATGGGGGGTTAGCAATCAGCCCCAGCATTTT
CDR3: CASSLWGVSNQPQHF
J: TRBJ1-5
size: NA
D: NA
V: TRBV7-2

DNA: TGTGCCAGCAGTTTATCGATTGGGACAGGGACCTACGAGCAGTACTTC
CDR3: CASSLSIGTGTYEQYF
J: TRBJ2-7
size: NA
D: TRBD1
V: TRBV27

DNA: TGTGCCTGCAAACCGGGACAGGGATACACTGAAGCTTTCTTT
CDR3: CACKPGQGYTEAFF
J: TRBJ1-1
size: NA
D: TRBD1
V: TRBV30

DNA: TGTGCCAGCAGCCCTAGCGGGGGGGTCGGCATTCAGTACTTC
CDR3: CASSPSGGVGIQYF
J: TRBJ2-4
size: NA
D: TRBD2
V: TRBV7-2

DNA: TGTGCCAGCAGTCCTCGACAGGCCCACGAGCAGTACTTC
CDR3: CASSPRQAHEQYF
J: TRBJ2-7
size: NA
D: NA
V: TRBV6-6

DNA: TGTGCCAGCTCACCCGGGACAGATACGCAGTATTTT
CDR3: CASSPGTDTQYF
J: TRBJ2-3
size: NA
D: NA
V: TRBV18

DNA: TGTGCCAGCAGCGTAACAGGGCACAATACGCAGTATTTT
CDR3: CASSVTGHNTQYF
J: TRBJ2-3
size: NA
D: NA
V: TRBV13

DNA: TGTGCCAGCAGCTTGGCCGGCAGGACCTACGAGCAGTACTTC
CDR3: CASSLAGRTYEQYF
J: TRBJ2-7
size: NA
D: NA
V: TRBV5-4

DNA: TGCGCCAGCAGCCAAGATCCGAGGGCTCCCCGGAATCAGCCCCAGCATTTT
CDR3: CASSQDPRAPRNQPQHF
J: TRBJ1-5
size: NA
D: NA
V: TRBV4-1

DNA: TGTGCCAGCAGCTCCGGGACATTTGCGGGCGAGCAGTACTTC
CDR3: CASSSGTFAGEQYF
J: TRBJ2-7
size: NA
D: NA
V: TRBV5-5

DNA: TGTGCCAGCAGCGGCGATGGGGGGGGGTTGCAGTATTTT
CDR3: CASSGDGGGLQYF
J: TRBJ2-3
size: few
D: TRBD2
V: TRBV7-3

DNA: TGCGCCAGCAGCCGGAGCGGGGGGGCTAACACCGGGGAGCTGTTTTTT
CDR3: CASSRSGGANTGELFF
J: TRBJ2-2
size: NA
D: TRBD2
V: TRBV5-1

DNA: TGTGCCAGCAGTTTAGGAGGGGTAGGAGAAAAACTGTTTTTT
CDR3: CASSLGGVGEKLFF
J: TRBJ1-4
size: NA
D: NA
V: TRBV28

DNA: TGCAGTGCTTCACCTAAAGATACGCAGTATTTT
CDR3: CSASPKDTQYF
J: TRBJ2-3
size: NA
D: NA
V: TRBV20-1

DNA: TGTGCCAGCAGTTGGGGCAGTGTAGCCTACGAGCAGTACTTC
CDR3: CASSWGSVAYEQYF
J: TRBJ2-7
size: NA
D: NA
V: TRBV9

DNA: TGTGCCAGCGGCAGGGATCAAGAGACCCAGTACTTC
CDR3: CASGRDQETQYF
J: TRBJ2-5
size: few
D: NA
V: TRBV28

DNA: TGTGCCTGGAGTGTAAAGTCGGTGTATGGCTACACCTTC
CDR3: CAWSVKSVYGYTF
J: TRBJ1-2
size: few
D: NA
V: TRBV30

DNA: TGCGCCAGCAGCTTGGCCCCCAGTGACTATGGCTACACCTTC
CDR3: CASSLAPSDYGYTF
J: TRBJ1-2
size: NA
D: NA
V: TRBV5-1

DNA: TGTGCCAGCAGTTCCCCACGGGGGGGCACTCGGACGCAGTATTTT
CDR3: CASSSPRGGTRTQYF
J: TRBJ2-3
size: NA
D: TRBD2
V: TRBV6-5

DNA: TGTGCCAGCAGCTTAGGGACAGGGTTCTACGAGCAGTACTTC
CDR3: CASSLGTGFYEQYF
J: TRBJ2-7
size: NA
D: TRBD1
V: TRBV5-4

DNA: TGTGCCAGCAGTTCTGGGCCCTACTATGGCTACACCTTC
CDR3: CASSSGPYYGYTF
J: TRBJ1-2
size: NA
D: NA
V: TRBV6-5

DNA: TGTGCCAGCAGCTTAGTGCAGGGGTCCGTGACCCAGTACTTC
CDR3: CASSLVQGSVTQYF
J: TRBJ2-5
size: NA
D: NA
V: TRBV7-9

DNA: TGTGCCAGCAGTTTATTCCATCAAGAGACCCAGTACTTC
CDR3: CASSLFHQETQYF
J: TRBJ2-5
size: NA
D: NA
V: TRBV28

DNA: TGTGCCAGCAAGTGGGGGGAGTCGAACACCGGGGAGCTGTTTTTT
CDR3: CASKWGESNTGELFF
J: TRBJ2-2
size: NA
D: NA
V: TRBV2

DNA: TGTGCCAGTAGTACCCGGGACAGGGTGTACGCGGTCAATCAGCCCCAGCATTTT
CDR3: CASSTRDRVYAVNQPQHF
J: TRBJ1-5
size: NA
D: TRBD1
V: TRBV19

DNA: TGTGCCAGCAGACCCGCCGGACAGGGAGGAACCGGGGAGCTGTTTTTT
CDR3: CASRPAGQGGTGELFF
J: TRBJ2-2
size: few
D: TRBD1
V: TRBV5-4